These 9 T cell receptor beta chains were sequenced from one sample in a study of blood T cells in healthy people across ages. Together with a sample-barcoded 5' primer, a J-beta primer mix was included in a second PCR lasting roughly 6 to 12 cycles. Each CDR3 protein is one row after TCRdb ran MiXCR on the 5' RACE reads. The table includes approximately 810,000 distinct CDR3 sequences, 36% detected once. The sequenced sample consisted of blood. The source is a man between 18 and 35 years old in good health.

This clonotype appeared many times. The chain links TRBV12-3 or TRBV12-4 to TRBJ1-2; D is unclear. The CDR3 runs 12 residues. V was cut by 6 bases and J by 4 bases, with 9 bases left in between. DNA for the CDR3: TGTGCCAGCAGGAGGGCTAGCTATGGCTACACCTTC. Protein sequence: CASRRASYGYTF.

This chain joins TRBV12-3 or TRBV12-4 and TRBJ2-3; a weak D match, TRBD1 (6 bases). The CDR3 has 12 residues. V was shortened by 6 bases and J by 10 bases, with 14 bases between the two germline ends. The CDR3 DNA is TGTGCCAGCAGCCCCAGGGGACGAGCGCAGTATTTT. It is translated as CASSPRGRAQYF.

As DNA, the CDR3 is TGTGCCAGCAGGGACCAGGGACTAGCCAAAAACATTCAGTACTTC. Amino acids: CASRDQGLAKNIQYF. The genes are TRBV6-1 and TRBJ2-4; D possibly corresponds to TRBD2 (6 bases). CDR1 is MNHNS, CDR2 SASEGT, per germline. V lost 6 bases and J lost 0, with 12 bases in between. This CDR3 has 15 residues.

This clonotype turned up a few times. The chain is built from TRBV2 and TRBJ1-1; 12 bases are shared with TRBD1. J lost 10 bases, V lost 6 bases, and 12 bases had no gene match. CDR3 length: 15 amino acids. Germline-derived CDR1 and CDR2 are SNHLY and FYNNEI. The CDR3 reads CASSGTAGTGGRAFF. CDR3 nucleotides: TGTGCCAGCAGCGGTACGGCCGGGACAGGGGGCAGAGCTTTCTTT.

In the case of this clonotype: A much larger clonotype is one base distant, so this may be a read error. The chain couples TRBV29-1 to TRBJ1-2; D is undetermined. The CDR3 has 11 residues. CDR1 is SQVTM and CDR2 is ANQGSEA in the germline V gene. The CDR3 sequence: CNVERDYGYTF. DNA for the CDR3: TGCAACGTTGAACGTGACTATGGCTACACCTTC.

The CDR3 loop reads CSALRGSSYNSPLHF. The CDR3 nucleotides read TGCAGTGCCCTCAGGGGGAGCTCCTATAATTCACCCCTCCACTTT. The rearrangement joins TRBV20-1 to TRBJ1-6; 7 bases agree with TRBD1. V lost 6 bases to trimming and J lost 0 bases; unmatched junction nucleotides: 5. The CDR3 runs 15 residues. CDR1 and CDR2 (germline): DFQATT, SNEGSKA (reference sequence).

This chain joins TRBV4-1 and TRBJ1-2; D may be TRBD1 (5 bases). Germline lookup yields CDR1 MGHRA and CDR2 YSYEKL. V lost 1 base and J 11 bases, leaving 17 bases between the germline ends. The CDR3 has 14 residues. The CDR3 bases are TGCGCCAGCAGCCAAGGTCGCAGGGACGCTCGATACACCTTC. This sequence encodes CASSQGRRDARYTF.

This clonotype occurred many times. The chain joins TRBV4-2 to TRBJ2-1; 9 bases fit TRBD2. The CDR3 consists of 17 residues. In germline, CDR1 is LGHNA, CDR2 YNFKEQ. Trimming took 3 bases from V and 8 from J; bases not matched to a gene: 14. CDR3 sequence: CASSHRRDSGGLYEQFF. The CDR3 DNA reads as TGTGCCAGCAGCCACAGGAGGGACAGCGGGGGGCTTTATGAGCAGTTCTTC.

This clonotype came up a few times. The J gene is TRBJ2-2, the V gene TRBV12-3 or TRBV12-4; D call uncertain. This CDR3 has 11 residues. The V end lost 10 bases, the J end lost 7 bases, and 10 bases lay between the germline ends. This CDR3 reads CAMGGGGELFF. The CDR3 DNA sequence: TGTGCCATGGGTGGCGGCGGGGAGCTGTTTTTT.